This entry lists 20 T cell receptor beta chains sequenced from one sample in a study of response to subunit inactivated influenza vaccine. One entry per CDR3 protein results from TCRdb running MiXCR on the RT-PCR reads. The table shows 650,000 to 850,000 distinct CDR3 sequences, with approximately 15% occurring only once. Sequencing used PBMCs from blood, obtained less than 15 days before vaccination. Every receptor here comes from a man aged 45-65 years who received an inactivated influenza vaccine.

V usage is TRBV4-2 and J usage is TRBJ2-1; D is possibly TRBD2 (6 bases). The V end was cut by 2 bases, the J end by 3 bases, with 11 bases between. Germline loops: CDR1 LGHNA, CDR2 YNFKEQ. This CDR3 is 15 amino acids long. CDR3 in DNA: TGTGCCAGCAGCCAAAACGGGGGTTACTACAATGAGCAGTTCTTC. This codes for CASSQNGGYYNEQFF.

In its sample, this clonotype was seen many times. This sequence joins TRBV4-2 and TRBJ1-2, with D maybe TRBD1 (5 bases). This CDR3 has 16 residues. CDR1 and CDR2 (germline): LGHNA, YNFKEQ. V shed 4 bases and J shed 6 bases, with 21 bases lying between them. The CDR3 DNA reads TGTGCCAGCAGCCCAGTGACCCGGGGCTTTGAAAATGGCTACACCTTC. This translates into CASSPVTRGFENGYTF.

This clonotype appeared a few times. The V and J genes are TRBV7-2 and TRBJ2-2; maybe TRBD1 (6 bases). The CDR3 totals 15 residues. In germline, CDR1 is SGHTA, CDR2 FQGNSA. The V and J ends lost 2 bases and 5 bases respectively, with 12 bases between them. The CDR3 coding sequence is TGTGCCAGCAGCTTAAAGACAGGTTATACCGGGGAGCTGTTTTTT. This gives the protein CASSLKTGYTGELFF.

This clonotype was seen a few times. The rearrangement links TRBV24-1 to TRBJ2-3; TRBD1 is a possible D gene (5 bases). Germline V gene sequence: CDR1 KGHDR, CDR2 SFDVKD. V shed 5 bases and J shed 5 bases, with 16 bases lying between them. This CDR3 has 15 residues. The CDR3 bases are TGTGCCACCAGTGCCGACGCCACCACAGGAGATACGCAGTATTTT. This translates into CATSADATTGDTQYF.

CDR3 in amino acids: CASSLALYGVTDTQYF. The CDR3 DNA sequence: TGTGCCAGCAGCTTAGCATTGTACGGGGTCACAGATACGCAGTATTTT. This chain links TRBV7-9 with TRBJ2-3; weak D call: TRBD2 (5 bases). The CDR3 is 16 residues long. Deletions cut 0 bases from V and 2 bases from J, with 12 bases between. The germline CDR1 and CDR2 sequences are SEHNR and FQNEAQ (reference sequence). Combining the CDR3 with reference TRBV7-9 and TRBJ2-3 gives the whole variable domain DTGVSQNPRHKITKRGQNVTFRCDPISEHNRLYWYRQTLGQGPEFLTYFQNEAQLEKSRLLSDRFSAERPKGSFSTLEIQRTEQGDSAMYLCASSLALYGVTDTQYFGPGTRLTVL.

In this sample, this clonotype turned up a few times. The chain couples TRBV24-1 to TRBJ2-1; TRBD2 agrees at 7 bases. J lost 6 bases, V lost 4 bases, and 5 bases had no gene match. The CDR3 spans 14 residues. Germline CDR1 is KGHDR and CDR2 is SFDVKD. The CDR3 loop is CATSDSGTTNEQFF. The CDR3 coding sequence is TGTGCCACCAGTGACTCCGGGACTACCAATGAGCAGTTCTTC.

This clonotype came up a few times. V gene TRBV6-6 combines with J gene TRBJ1-2; the D is unclear. V lost 0 bases and J 7 bases, leaving 9 bases between the germline ends. Looked up from germline, CDR1 is MNHNY and CDR2 is SVGAGI (reference sequence). The length of the CDR3 is 13 residues. CDR3 sequence reads: CASSYSIGSGYTF. CDR3 bases: TGTGCCAGCAGTTACTCGATTGGGTCTGGCTACACCTTC.

This clonotype was picked up many times. The genes are TRBV4-3 and TRBJ2-1; 9 bases match TRBD2. CDR1 is LGHNA, CDR2 YSLEER, per germline. The V segment lost 1 base and the J segment 10 bases; nucleotides outside the gene matches: 8. The CDR3 contains 15 residues. The CDR3 DNA sequence: TGCGCCAGCAGCCAAGTGGATAGCGGGAGAGACGAGCAGTTCTTC. It translates to CASSQVDSGRDEQFF.

This clonotype appeared a few times. This chain links TRBV28 with TRBJ1-2; D is perhaps TRBD1 (5 bases). This CDR3 is 15 amino acids long. In germline, CDR1 is MDHEN, CDR2 SYDVKM. The V end lost 6 bases, the J end lost 4 bases, and 18 bases lay between the germline ends. The CDR3 region is CASRRLTALFYGYTF. Here the CDR3 DNA reads TGTGCCAGCAGACGCTTGACAGCGCTCTTCTATGGCTACACCTTC.

This clonotype was seen only a few times. In nucleotides, the CDR3 is TGTGCCAGTAGTATCTCCCTTGGGACAAATCAGCCCCAGCATTTT. Protein product: CASSISLGTNQPQHF. The chain recombines TRBV19 with TRBJ1-5; possibly TRBD1 for D (6 bases). Germline V gives CDR1 LNHDA, CDR2 SQIVND (reference sequence). Between the trimmed V and J ends, which lost 3 bases and 4 bases, there was a span of 13 bases. The CDR3 sequence is 15 residues long. Full variable domain (missing parts from reference TRBV19 and TRBJ1-5): DGGITQSPKYLFRKEGQNVTLSCEQNLNHDAMYWYRQDPGQGLRLIYYSQIVNDFQKGDIAEGYSVSREKKESFPLTVTSAQKNPTAFYLCASSISLGTNQPQHFGDGTRLSIL.

This clonotype was seen a handful of times. V gene TRBV12-3 or TRBV12-4 combines with J gene TRBJ2-3, with TRBD2 identical over 9 bases. The V segment lost 1 base and the J segment 4 bases; nucleotides outside the gene matches: 3. The CDR3 totals 15 residues. The CDR3 DNA reads TGTGCCAGCAGTTTAGGGCCTAGCGGGGCAGATACGCAGTATTTT. This translates into CASSLGPSGADTQYF.

This sequence joins TRBV6-2 or TRBV6-3 and TRBJ2-7, with D unclear. The CDR3 consists of 14 residues. The V and J ends lost 5 bases and 3 bases respectively, with 14 bases between them. Germline V gene sequence: CDR1 MNHEY, CDR2 SVGEGT. CDR3 nucleotide sequence: TGTGCCAGCAGTCGGGTCCTAGGGTACTACGAGCAGTACTTC. Translating it yields CASSRVLGYYEQYF.

This clonotype was observed many times. The J gene is TRBJ2-5, the V gene TRBV10-3, with a tentative D call TRBD1 (5 bases). V dropped 4 bases and J dropped 5 bases, with 14 bases sitting between them. The germline CDR1 and CDR2 sequences are ENHRY and SYGVKD. The CDR3 has 14 amino acids. The CDR3 loop is CAISGTPTTETQYF. The DNA for the CDR3 is TGTGCCATCAGTGGGACACCTACGACGGAGACCCAGTACTTC.

This clonotype was observed a handful of times. V usage is TRBV12-3 or TRBV12-4 and J usage is TRBJ2-3, with 13 bases fitting TRBD2. CDR3 length: 16 residues. The V and J ends lost 5 bases and 6 bases, in that order; junction bases with no gene match: 8. CDR3 region: CASSAGTSGTWDTQYF. For the CDR3, the DNA is TGTGCCAGCAGTGCGGGGACTAGCGGGACATGGGATACGCAGTATTTT.

The sample holds many counts of this clonotype. The chain employs TRBV5-1 and TRBJ1-1, with D hard to call. V dropped 5 bases and J dropped 5 bases, with 16 bases sitting between them. Germline-derived CDR1 and CDR2 are SGHRS and YFSETQ. The CDR3 consists of 14 residues. The CDR3: CASRQAYRRTEAFF. The CDR3 DNA sequence: TGCGCCAGCAGACAAGCCTATCGTAGAACTGAAGCTTTCTTT.

This clonotype was observed a few times. CDR3 amino acids: CSAREQGHYGYTF. For the CDR3, the DNA is TGCAGTGCTAGAGAACAGGGCCACTATGGCTACACCTTC. The V call is TRBV20-1, the J call TRBJ1-2, with D maybe TRBD1 (6 bases). This CDR3 is built from 13 residues. CDR1 is DFQATT and CDR2 is SNEGSKA in the germline V gene (reference sequence). V lost 0 bases and J lost 3, with 8 bases in between.

This clonotype has only a few counts. V and J are TRBV7-9 and TRBJ2-7; 8 bases agree with TRBD2. CDR1 SEHNR and CDR2 FQNEAQ come from the germline V gene (reference sequence). The CDR3 extends over 14 amino acids. V lost 6 bases, J lost 0 bases, and 4 bases stayed unmatched. The CDR3 bases are TGTGCCAGCAGGATAGCGGGGAGCTCCTACGAGCAGTACTTC. It specifies CASRIAGSSYEQYF.

CDR3: CASSLTEKNEQFF. CDR3 nucleotides: TGTGCCAGCAGCTTGACGGAGAAGAATGAGCAGTTCTTC. This rearrangement joins TRBV11-1 to TRBJ2-1, with D uncertain. The V gene lost 3 bases and the J gene lost 7 bases, with 10 bases spanning the gap. Germline V lookup: CDR1 SGHAT, CDR2 FQDESV (reference sequence). The CDR3 consists of 13 residues. The variable domain in full, with the rest retrieved from reference TRBV11-1 and TRBJ2-1, is EAEVAQSPRYKITEKSQAVAFWCDPISGHATLYWYRQILGQGPELLVQFQDESVVDDSQLPKDRFSAERLKGVDSTLKIQPAELGDSAMYLCASSLTEKNEQFFGPGTRLTVL.

Note on this clonotype: The CDR3 ends on some other residue instead of the conserved phenylalanine or tryptophan, so this is likely a read error. The DNA is omitted, as the CDR3 cannot be located on it reliably, and the CDR3 follows TCRdb's listing. This chain connects TRBV4-1 to TRBJ1-2; the table names TRBD1, a call not compared with the DNA. The CDR3 is made up of 9 amino acids, end residues included. Germline values: CDR1 MGHRA, CDR2 YSYEKL. CDR3 loop: CASSQSGTN.

Only a few counts were recorded for this clonotype. The chain couples TRBV4-3 to TRBJ1-4; unclear D gene. The germline V gene has CDR1 LGHNA and CDR2 YSLEER. The V gene lost 1 base and the J gene lost 7 bases, with 16 bases spanning the gap. This CDR3 region has 16 residues. The CDR3 protein is CASSQGPSGGSEKLFF. CDR3 nucleotide sequence: TGCGCCAGCAGCCAAGGACCCTCAGGCGGTAGTGAAAAACTGTTTTTT.